The source of this T cell receptor (beta chain) is a study of identical twins. This CDR3 has 15 residues. Deletions cut 3 bases from V and 3 bases from J, with 15 bases between. In germline, CDR1 is KGHSH, CDR2 LQKENI. This clonotype was recorded a few times. TCRdb used MiXCR to reprocess the 5' RACE reads, holding one entry per CDR3 protein. The sample lists some 500,000 distinct CDR3 sequences; 12% to 15% were seen once. The same specimen was also included in a second study, on yellow fever vaccine responses in identical twins.

This chain connects TRBV18 to TRBJ2-7; D may be TRBD1 (5 bases). The clonotype originates from a woman aged 18-35 years in good health. Sequenced input: CD4+ T cells sorted from blood. In DNA, the CDR3 is TGTGCCAGCTCACCGGTTTCAGGGTACTACTACGAGCAGTACTTC. Amino acid sequence: CASSPVSGYYYEQYF. The complete variable domain, with remaining parts taken from reference TRBV18 and TRBJ2-7, reads NAGVMQNPRHLVRRRGQEARLRCSPMKGHSHVYWYRQLPEEGLKFMVYLQKENIIDESGMPKERFSAEFPKEGPSILRIQQVVRGDSAAYFCASSPVSGYYYEQYFGPGTRLTVT.